The T cell receptor beta chain described here comes from a study of PD-1 blockade in classical Hodgkin lymphoma. Across the whole study: The patients were dosed with nivolumab 3 mg/kg, infused intravenously every 2 weeks.

Germline loops: CDR1 SGHAT, CDR2 FQNNGV. This CDR3 has 17 residues. Trimming cost V 1 base and J 0 bases, with 12 bases left between them. Brentuximab vedotin exposure varied among the patients, all of whom had relapsed after autologous stem cell transplantation. Purification of CD4+ T cells from thawed PBMCs was achieved by magnetic negative selection. Patients' outcomes at their best amounted to complete response, partial response or progressive disease. This table comes from immunoSEQ multiplex PCR, and its TCRdb copy is limited to in-frame clones, with some not included. The sample includes tens of thousands of clones, roughly 87% of them seen just once. Worth noting for this clone: What it binds is not known.

General study points: Lower baseline TCR diversity was reported for newly diagnosed patients than for healthy donors. Diversity similar to that of newly diagnosed patients was seen at baseline in complete responders.

The sample was CD4+ T cells from blood, taken at baseline. This receptor was identified in a human donor with classical Hodgkin lymphoma. The gene calls are TRBV11-2 and TRBJ1-4; no reliable D call. The CDR3 DNA reads TGTGCCAGCAGCTTAGCGCGGTCCTTTGCAACTAATGAAAAACTGTTTTTT. Translation gives CASSLARSFATNEKLFF.